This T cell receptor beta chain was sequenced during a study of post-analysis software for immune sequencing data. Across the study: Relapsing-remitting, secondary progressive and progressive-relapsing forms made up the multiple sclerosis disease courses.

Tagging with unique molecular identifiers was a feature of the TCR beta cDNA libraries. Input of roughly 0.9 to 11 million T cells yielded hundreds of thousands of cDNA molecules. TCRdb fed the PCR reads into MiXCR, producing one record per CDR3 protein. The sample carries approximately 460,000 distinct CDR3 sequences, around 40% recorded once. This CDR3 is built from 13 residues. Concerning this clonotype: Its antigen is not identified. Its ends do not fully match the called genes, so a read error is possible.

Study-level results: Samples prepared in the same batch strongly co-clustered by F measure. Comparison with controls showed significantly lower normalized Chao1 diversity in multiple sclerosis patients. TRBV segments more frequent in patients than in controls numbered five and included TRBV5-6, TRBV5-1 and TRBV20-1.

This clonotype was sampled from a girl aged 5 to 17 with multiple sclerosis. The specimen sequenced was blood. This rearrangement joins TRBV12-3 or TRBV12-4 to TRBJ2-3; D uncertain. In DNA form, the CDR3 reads TGTGCCAGCAGTTTAGCGGGTCCGGATATGCAGTATTTT. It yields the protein CASSLAGPDMQYF.